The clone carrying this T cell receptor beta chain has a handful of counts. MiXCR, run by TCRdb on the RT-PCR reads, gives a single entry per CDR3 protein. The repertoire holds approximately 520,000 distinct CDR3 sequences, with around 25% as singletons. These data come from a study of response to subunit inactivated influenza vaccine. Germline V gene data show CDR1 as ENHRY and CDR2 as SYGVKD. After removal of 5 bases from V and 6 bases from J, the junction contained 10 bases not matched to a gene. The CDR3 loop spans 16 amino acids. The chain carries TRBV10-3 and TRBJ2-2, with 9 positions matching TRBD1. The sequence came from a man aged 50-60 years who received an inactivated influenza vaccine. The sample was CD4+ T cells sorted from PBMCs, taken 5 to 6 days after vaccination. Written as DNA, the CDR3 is TGTGCCATCAGTTCAATCGGGACAGGGAGTCCCGGGGAGCTGTTTTTT. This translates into CAISSIGTGSPGELFF.